The clone carrying this TCR beta chain was counted once. Antigen specificity is unknown. Germline is not matched at one junction end, which may reflect a read error. The sample originates from a study of T cell repertoires in cytomegalovirus infection. Study background: Recently identified HLA-C-restricted CMV epitopes and well-studied HLA-B-restricted CMV epitopes were used by the study.

CDR3 length: 14 residues. Germline V lookup: CDR1 SEHNR, CDR2 FQNEAQ (reference sequence). TCRdb re-called the reads with MiXCR, one entry per CDR3 protein. The sample contains 900,000 to 950,000 distinct CDR3 sequences, around a third of which appear only once. Source: cultured CD8+ T cells from PBMCs, taken from culture after CMV antigen stimulation. This chain joins TRBV7-9 and TRBJ2-3; unclear D gene. This receptor was obtained from a human donor in good health (CMV status not recorded). Some clones in this sample may be carry-over from other donors' samples. Here the CDR3 DNA reads TGTGCCAGCAGCTCCCCAGTGATGTGGGATACGCGGTATTTT. Its translation is CASSSPVMWDTRYF.